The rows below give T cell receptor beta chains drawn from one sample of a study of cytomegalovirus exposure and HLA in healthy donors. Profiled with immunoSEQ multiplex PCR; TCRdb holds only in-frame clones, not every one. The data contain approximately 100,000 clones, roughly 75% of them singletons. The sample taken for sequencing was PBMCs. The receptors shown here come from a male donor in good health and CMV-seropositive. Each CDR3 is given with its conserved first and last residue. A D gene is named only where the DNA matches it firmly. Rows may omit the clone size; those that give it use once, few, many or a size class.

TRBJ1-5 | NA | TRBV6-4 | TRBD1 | TGTGCCAGCAGTGACGATCATACAGGGGAAGTCAGCAATCAGCCCCAGCATTTT | CASSDDHTGEVSNQPQHF
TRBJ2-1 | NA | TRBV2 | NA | TGTGCCAGCAGTTATACTAGATCCTACAATGAGCAGTTCTTC | CASSYTRSYNEQFF
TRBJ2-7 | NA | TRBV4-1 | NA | TGCGCCAGCAGCCAAGAGGTGTGGACTTTGAGCTCCTACGAGCAGTACTTC | CASSQEVWTLSSYEQYF
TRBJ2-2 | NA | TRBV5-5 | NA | TGTGCCAGCAGCTTGGGCCCGAGCACCGGGGAGCTGTTTTTT | CASSLGPSTGELFF
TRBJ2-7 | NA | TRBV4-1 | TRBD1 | TGCGCCAGCAGCCTTTTTACGGGACAGCCCTACGAGCAGTACTTC | CASSLFTGQPYEQYF
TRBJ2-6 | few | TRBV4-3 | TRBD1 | TGCGCCAGCAGCCAACCCGACAGGGCTGGGGCCAACGTCCTGACTTTC | CASSQPDRAGANVLTF
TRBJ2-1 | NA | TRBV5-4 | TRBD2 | TGTGCCAGCAGCTTCGGGGGGGGACCCTACAATGAGCAGTTCTTC | CASSFGGGPYNEQFF
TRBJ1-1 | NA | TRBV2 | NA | TGTGCCAGCAGAGTACAGGGTCCGGGCACTGAAGCTTTCTTT | CASRVQGPGTEAFF
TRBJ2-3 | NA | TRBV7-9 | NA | TGTGCCAGCAGCTTCCGGGACTTCACAGATACGCAGTATTTT | CASSFRDFTDTQYF
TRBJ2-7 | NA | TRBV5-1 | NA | TGCGCCAGCAGCTTGGCCGGGATGTACGAGCAGTACTTC | CASSLAGMYEQYF
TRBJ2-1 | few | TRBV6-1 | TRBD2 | TGTGCCAGAAGCGGGGGCCCATACAATGAGCAGTTCTTC | CARSGGPYNEQFF
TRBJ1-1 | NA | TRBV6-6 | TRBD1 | TGTGCCAGCAGCCAGGACAGGACCAACACTGAAGCTTTCTTT | CASSQDRTNTEAFF
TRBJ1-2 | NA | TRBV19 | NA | TGTGCCAGTAGTATAGGACAGACTCACATTTATGGCTACACCTTC | CASSIGQTHIYGYTF
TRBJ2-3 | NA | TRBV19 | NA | TGTGCCAGTAGTATGGACAGAAGCACAGATACGCAGTATTTT | CASSMDRSTDTQYF
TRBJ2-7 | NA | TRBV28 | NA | TGTGCCAGCAGTCCACCCGGACGGGAATACGAGCAGTACTTC | CASSPPGREYEQYF
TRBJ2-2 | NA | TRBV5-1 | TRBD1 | TGCGCCAGCTCCCAAGGGGGCTCGAACACCGGGGAGCTGTTTTTT | CASSQGGSNTGELFF
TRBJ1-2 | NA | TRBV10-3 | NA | TGTGCCACCAATCCGGGGGTGCCTAACTATGGCTACACCTTC | CATNPGVPNYGYTF
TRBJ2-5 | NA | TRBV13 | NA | TGTGCCAGCAGCCCCTTGGGAGCGGAGACCCAGTACTTC | CASSPLGAETQYF
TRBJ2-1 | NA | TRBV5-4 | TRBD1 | TGTGCCAGCAGCTCAGGACAGGGTAATGAGCAGTTCTTC | CASSSGQGNEQFF
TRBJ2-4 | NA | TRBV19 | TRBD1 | TGTGCCACCCTGGACAGGGGAGGAAACATTCAGTACTTC | CATLDRGGNIQYF
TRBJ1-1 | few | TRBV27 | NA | TGTGCCAGCAGTTTTGGGACATCGGTCGGGGAAGCTTTCTTT | CASSFGTSVGEAFF
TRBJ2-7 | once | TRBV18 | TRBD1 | TGTGCCAGCTCACCTTTGACAGGGTACGAGCAGTACTTC | CASSPLTGYEQYF
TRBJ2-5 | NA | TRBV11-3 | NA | TGTGCCAGCAGCCCCCAGGGGCCTGAGGTTGGGACCCAGTACTTC | CASSPQGPEVGTQYF
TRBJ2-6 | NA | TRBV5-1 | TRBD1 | TGCGCCAGCAGCCCCGGGACAGTCGACGTCCTGACTTTC | CASSPGTVDVLTF
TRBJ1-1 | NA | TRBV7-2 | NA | TGTGCCAGCAGCACAGATCTTTATGAAGCTTTCTTT | CASSTDLYEAFF
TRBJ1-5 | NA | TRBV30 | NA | TGTGCCTGGACCCCCGGGACCGGGGGGCAGCCCCAGCATTTT | CAWTPGTGGQPQHF
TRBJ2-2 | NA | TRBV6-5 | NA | TGTGCCAGCAGACAGGGTGCCGGGGAGCTGTTTTTT | CASRQGAGELFF